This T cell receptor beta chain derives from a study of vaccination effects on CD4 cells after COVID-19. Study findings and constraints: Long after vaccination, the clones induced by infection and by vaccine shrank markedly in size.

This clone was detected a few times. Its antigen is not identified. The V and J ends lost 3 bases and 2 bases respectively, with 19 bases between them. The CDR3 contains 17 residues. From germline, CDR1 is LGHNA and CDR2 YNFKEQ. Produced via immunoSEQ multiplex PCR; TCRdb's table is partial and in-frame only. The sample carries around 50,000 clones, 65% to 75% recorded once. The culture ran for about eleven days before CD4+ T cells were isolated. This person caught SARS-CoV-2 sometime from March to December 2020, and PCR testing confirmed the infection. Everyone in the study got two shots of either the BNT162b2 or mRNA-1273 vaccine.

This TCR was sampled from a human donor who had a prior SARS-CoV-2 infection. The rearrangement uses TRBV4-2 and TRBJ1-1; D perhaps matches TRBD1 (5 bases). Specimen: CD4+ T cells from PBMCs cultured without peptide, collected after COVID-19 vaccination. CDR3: CASSQSPLRVGNTEAFF. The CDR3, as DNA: TGTGCCAGCAGCCAGTCCCCCCTCAGGGTGGGTAACACTGAAGCTTTCTTT.